This is a list of T cell receptor beta chains from one sample in a study of blood T cell repertoires in COVID-19. Produced via immunoSEQ multiplex PCR; TCRdb's table is partial and in-frame only. The sample shows approximately 470,000 clones, 87% of them seen only once. Sequences were obtained from PBMCs or T cells enriched from blood (not recorded which). The origin of the receptors is a young woman who had recovered from COVID-19. Each CDR3 is given with its conserved first and last residue. The order of the fields is J gene, D gene, CDR3 length, clone size, V gene, CDR3 DNA, CDR3 protein. The D gene is left open where the match is weak. Clone size is given for some rows only: seen once, a few or many times, or a class if the clone is expanded.

J gene: TRBJ1-1
D gene: TRBD1
CDR3 length: 14
clone size: -
V gene: TRBV6-6
CDR3 DNA: TGTGCCAGCAGACTTCGACAGGGGAACACTGAAGCTTTCTTT
CDR3 protein: CASRLRQGNTEAFF

J gene: TRBJ1-1
D gene: -
CDR3 length: 14
clone size: -
V gene: TRBV9
CDR3 DNA: TGTGCCAGCAGCGTAGACGCGGTAACCCCCCCGGCTTTCTTT
CDR3 protein: CASSVDAVTPPAFF

J gene: TRBJ2-3
D gene: -
CDR3 length: 16
clone size: -
V gene: TRBV24-1
CDR3 DNA: TGTGCCACCAGTGATCTTCAGGGGGGAAATACAGATACGCAGTATTTT
CDR3 protein: CATSDLQGGNTDTQYF

J gene: TRBJ1-3
D gene: -
CDR3 length: 15
clone size: -
V gene: TRBV5-4
CDR3 DNA: TGTGCCAGCAGCCGAGGCGGATCTCCCTTGAACACCATATATTTT
CDR3 protein: CASSRGGSPLNTIYF

J gene: TRBJ1-1
D gene: -
CDR3 length: 15
clone size: few
V gene: TRBV5-1
CDR3 DNA: TGCGCCAGCAGCCGGGGGGCCGGTGAGGGACCTGAAGCTTTCTTT
CDR3 protein: CASSRGAGEGPEAFF

J gene: TRBJ2-1
D gene: TRBD2
CDR3 length: 16
clone size: -
V gene: TRBV28
CDR3 DNA: TGTGCCAGCAGTTCCTCTAGCGGGGGGTCGTACAATGAGCAGTTCTTC
CDR3 protein: CASSSSSGGSYNEQFF

J gene: TRBJ1-2
D gene: TRBD1
CDR3 length: 15
clone size: -
V gene: TRBV7-6
CDR3 DNA: TGTGCCAGCAGCAGGACAGGTTCGTCAAGTGATGGCTACACCTTC
CDR3 protein: CASSRTGSSSDGYTF

J gene: TRBJ2-7
D gene: TRBD2
CDR3 length: 19
clone size: -
V gene: TRBV9
CDR3 DNA: TGTGCCAGCAGCGTAGATAGGACGCTGTTGCCGCGGGGGGCGTACGAGCAGTACTTC
CDR3 protein: CASSVDRTLLPRGAYEQYF

J gene: TRBJ1-1
D gene: TRBD1
CDR3 length: 17
clone size: -
V gene: TRBV5-1
CDR3 DNA: TGCGCCAGCAGCTTGGGGACAGGCCCGAGCAGGAACACTGAAGCTTTCTTT
CDR3 protein: CASSLGTGPSRNTEAFF

J gene: TRBJ1-4
D gene: TRBD1
CDR3 length: 17
clone size: -
V gene: TRBV5-1
CDR3 DNA: TGCGCCAGCAGCTTGGCCTCCGAGGGACAGGGGCTCGAAAAACTGTTTTTT
CDR3 protein: CASSLASEGQGLEKLFF

J gene: TRBJ1-4
D gene: -
CDR3 length: 12
clone size: -
V gene: TRBV28
CDR3 DNA: TGTGCCACCCGAGCGGGGGGGGAAAAACTGTTTTTT
CDR3 protein: CATRAGGEKLFF

J gene: TRBJ1-5
D gene: -
CDR3 length: 15
clone size: once
V gene: TRBV5-6
CDR3 DNA: TGTGCCAGCAGCTTCAACGGGGGGCCGAATCAGCCCCAGCATTTT
CDR3 protein: CASSFNGGPNQPQHF

J gene: TRBJ1-1
D gene: -
CDR3 length: 14
clone size: -
V gene: TRBV30
CDR3 DNA: TGTGCCTGGGGCCAGGTACCGTTGAACACTGAAGCTTTCTTT
CDR3 protein: CAWGQVPLNTEAFF

J gene: TRBJ2-1
D gene: TRBD1
CDR3 length: 15
clone size: -
V gene: TRBV11-2
CDR3 DNA: TGTGCCAGCGTATCCGGGACAGGTTTCTACAATGAGCAGTTCTTC
CDR3 protein: CASVSGTGFYNEQFF

J gene: TRBJ2-5
D gene: -
CDR3 length: 14
clone size: few
V gene: TRBV6-5
CDR3 DNA: TGTGCCAGCAGTTTAAGGGGGTCACAAGAGACCCAGTACTTC
CDR3 protein: CASSLRGSQETQYF

J gene: TRBJ1-5
D gene: TRBD1
CDR3 length: 17
clone size: -
V gene: TRBV15
CDR3 DNA: TGTGCCACCAGCGCCGGGACAGGGGATTATAGCAATCAGCCCCAGCATTTT
CDR3 protein: CATSAGTGDYSNQPQHF

J gene: TRBJ1-3
D gene: TRBD1
CDR3 length: 13
clone size: -
V gene: TRBV6-5
CDR3 DNA: TGTGCCAGCAGGGACAGGGTGGGGAACACCATATATTTT
CDR3 protein: CASRDRVGNTIYF

J gene: TRBJ1-4
D gene: TRBD1
CDR3 length: 16
clone size: -
V gene: TRBV5-8
CDR3 DNA: TGTGCCAGCAGCTCACCTGGGGGACAGGTTAATGAAAAACTGTTTTTT
CDR3 protein: CASSSPGGQVNEKLFF

J gene: TRBJ2-1
D gene: -
CDR3 length: 13
clone size: -
V gene: TRBV6-5
CDR3 DNA: TGTGCCAGCAGTTCCGGGAGATACAATGAGCAGTTCTTC
CDR3 protein: CASSSGRYNEQFF

J gene: TRBJ2-5
D gene: -
CDR3 length: 13
clone size: -
V gene: TRBV3-1/TRBV3-2
CDR3 DNA: TGTGCCAGCAGCCAACCCGTTCAAGAGACCCAGTACTTC
CDR3 protein: CASSQPVQETQYF

J gene: TRBJ2-1
D gene: -
CDR3 length: 16
clone size: -
V gene: TRBV5-6
CDR3 DNA: TGTGCCAGCAGCTATCCGGGGGGCAGCGCCTACAATGAGCAGTTCTTC
CDR3 protein: CASSYPGGSAYNEQFF

J gene: TRBJ2-3
D gene: TRBD2
CDR3 length: 13
clone size: once
V gene: TRBV12-3/TRBV12-4
CDR3 DNA: TGTGCCAGCAGGGGGGGGTGGACAGATACGCAGTATTTT
CDR3 protein: CASRGGWTDTQYF

J gene: TRBJ1-1
D gene: -
CDR3 length: 14
clone size: -
V gene: TRBV30
CDR3 DNA: TGTGCCTGGAGTTTATCCTTTATGAACACTGAAGCTTTCTTT
CDR3 protein: CAWSLSFMNTEAFF

J gene: TRBJ2-7
D gene: TRBD1
CDR3 length: 13
clone size: few
V gene: TRBV19
CDR3 DNA: TGTGCCAGTAGGCGGACAGGGACCTACGAGCAGTACTTC
CDR3 protein: CASRRTGTYEQYF

J gene: TRBJ2-7
D gene: TRBD1
CDR3 length: 15
clone size: -
V gene: TRBV25-1
CDR3 DNA: TGTGCCAGCAGTGAATCGGGCAGGGGGCTCGACGAGCAGTACTTC
CDR3 protein: CASSESGRGLDEQYF